This TCR beta chain stems from a study of blood T cell repertoires in COVID-19. On the study more broadly: Donors in the United States, Italy and Spain gave samples during acute or convalescent COVID-19. Nucleic acid was either cDNA or gDNA, and it came from T cells, B-cell-depleted T cells, or PBMCs.

As handled by the study authors: Amplification with reference gene primers provided the estimates of nucleated cell counts. The table came from immunoSEQ multiplex PCR; TCRdb's copy has only in-frame clones and leaves some out. That table furnishes V, J and clone size, whereas the DNA furnished D and trimming. The sample lists 80,000 to 95,000 clones, approximately 86% seen once, with 9.5% to 15% in the top ten. In the case of this clone: The identical CDR3 is also encoded by other nucleotide sequences in the sample.

Germline values: CDR1 MNHEY, CDR2 SVGAGI. V was clipped by 6 bases and J by 1 base, with 13 bases between them. The CDR3 is 14 residues long. This TCR came from a human donor in a cohort sampled during active COVID-19. This sequence joins TRBV6-5 and TRBJ2-7; no clear D gene. The sample comprised peripheral blood. CDR3 nucleotides: TGTGCCAGCAGGCGACGGGTGGGTTCCTACGAGCAGTACTTC. Amino acid sequence: CASRRRVGSYEQYF.